This TCR beta chain appears in the sequencing data of a study of blood T cell repertoires in COVID-19. Study overall: T cells, B-cell-depleted T cells, or PBMCs provided the cDNA or gDNA that served as material.

The table lists this clone with a count of one. Per the original data handling: Estimation of nucleated cell counts relied on the amplification of reference gene primers. The method was immunoSEQ multiplex PCR; TCRdb's version includes in-frame clones alone and lacks a portion of them. That table furnishes V, J and clone size, whereas the DNA furnished D and trimming. The table has 390,000 or so clones, 85% to 90% seen once. Germline V lookup: CDR1 KGHSH, CDR2 LQKENI. The CDR3 length is 16 residues. J lost 3 bases, V lost 3 bases, and 4 bases had no gene match. The chain employs TRBV18 and TRBJ2-5; 13 bases fit TRBD2. This receptor was identified in a young man with active or convalescent COVID-19. Sequenced input: peripheral blood. CDR3 bases: TGTGCCAGCTCACCCAAACTAGCGGGAGGGAAAGAGACCCAGTACTTC. Translated, it gives CASSPKLAGGKETQYF.